The 3 T cell receptor beta chains below all came from one sample that was sequenced in a study of OX40 agonist ivuxolimab in advanced cancers. The table came from immunoSEQ multiplex PCR; TCRdb's copy has only in-frame clones and leaves some out. The top ten hold 0.37% of the sample, which has 55,000 to 75,000 clones, approximately 87% seen once. Material: CD4+ or CD8+ T cells sorted from blood, obtained in a trial of the OX40 agonist ivuxolimab. The receptors here all came from an adult with an advanced solid tumor such as melanoma, head and neck, liver or kidney cancer.

This clone was detected a few times. The CDR3 reads CASSFRRRYANYGYTF. The CDR3 nucleotides are TGTGCCAGTTCTTTTCGGAGACGATACGCTAACTATGGCTACACCTTC. The chain links TRBV28 to TRBJ1-2; D call uncertain. Germline loops: CDR1 MDHEN, CDR2 SYDVKM. Trimming removed 9 bases at V and 0 bases at J, with 20 bases between. The CDR3 extends over 16 amino acids.

This chain links TRBV5-5 with TRBJ2-5; D remains ambiguous. V was pared by 0 bases and J by 4 bases, with 7 bases between. Germline assignment: CDR1 SGHKS and CDR2 YYEKEE (reference sequence). This CDR3 comprises 13 residues. CDR3 bases: TGTGCCAGCAGCTTGGTGGCAGGAGAGACCCAGTACTTC. This translates into CASSLVAGETQYF.

V usage is TRBV27 and J usage is TRBJ2-6, with TRBD2 matching over 11 bases. Germline CDR1 is MNHEY and CDR2 is SMNVEV (reference sequence). The trim removed 7 bases at V and 1 base at J, leaving 12 bases unmatched. This CDR3 contains 19 residues. The CDR3 reads CASTRSSGRGLSGANVLTF. CDR3 DNA sequence: TGTGCCAGCACCAGAAGTAGCGGGAGGGGTTTATCTGGGGCCAACGTCCTGACTTTC. Using reference TRBV27 and TRBJ2-6 for the parts outside the CDR3, the full variable domain is EAQVTQNPRYLITVTGKKLTVTCSQNMNHEYMSWYRQDPGLGLRQIYYSMNVEVTDKGDVPEGYKVSRKEKRNFPLILESPSPNQTSLYFCASTRSSGRGLSGANVLTFGAGSRLTVL.